What follows are 20 T cell receptor beta chains derived from one specimen sequenced in a study of preoperative IRX-2 immunotherapy in early breast cancer. The treatment is: preoperative locoregional IRX-2 cytokine immunotherapy. The method was immunoSEQ multiplex PCR; TCRdb's version includes in-frame clones alone and lacks a portion of them. This table holds almost 35,000 clones, 90% to 95% found once. Sampling was conducted from a patient treated with IRX-2 immunotherapy. Receptors originate from a human donor with breast cancer.

This chain joins TRBV6-5 and TRBJ2-7; D might be TRBD2 (6 bases). In germline, CDR1 is MNHEY, CDR2 SVGAGI. This CDR3 comprises 15 residues. The V end lost 5 bases, the J end lost 3 bases, and 17 bases lay between the germline ends. The DNA of the CDR3 is TGTGCCAGCAGTCCGCCCGGTAGCGGAGGCTACGAGCAGTACTTC. Its translation: CASSPPGSGGYEQYF.

The gene calls are TRBV7-9 and TRBJ1-5; maybe TRBD1 (5 bases). V gave up 1 base and J gave up 1 base, with 11 bases separating them. Germline CDR1 reads SEHNR; CDR2 reads FQNEAQ (reference sequence). This CDR3 has 16 amino acids. The CDR3 DNA is TGTGCCAGCAGCTTAGGCGTGGGGGGGAGCAATCAGCCCCAGCATTTT. Amino acid sequence: CASSLGVGGSNQPQHF.

The V and J genes are TRBV30 and TRBJ2-7; TRBD2 agrees at 7 bases. The ends lost 0 bases at V and 1 base at J; junction bases unmatched: 3. CDR3 length: 14 amino acids. The germline V gene encodes CDR1 GTSNPN and CDR2 SVGIG (reference sequence). As DNA, the CDR3 is TGTGCCTGGAGTGTAGGCGGGGGTTCCTACGAGCAGTACTTC. It translates to CAWSVGGGSYEQYF.

This chain connects TRBV5-4 to TRBJ2-1; TRBD2 matches 7 bases. With 4 bases clipped from V and 6 bases from J, the junction kept 13 bases outside the gene matches. This CDR3 spans 16 amino acids. Germline-derived CDR1 and CDR2 are SGHNT and YYREEE (reference sequence). The CDR3 sequence is CASSRGGTSLTNEQFF. The CDR3 bases are TGTGCCAGCAGCCGCGGGGGTACTAGCCTCACCAATGAGCAGTTCTTC. Looking up the rest from reference TRBV5-4 and TRBJ2-1 gives the full variable domain: ETGVTQSPTHLIKTRGQQVTLRCSSQSGHNTVSWYQQALGQGPQFIFQYYREEENGRGNFPPRFSGLQFPNYSSELNVNALELDDSALYLCASSRGGTSLTNEQFFGPGTRLTVL.

The chain is built from TRBV11-2 and TRBJ2-3; D may correspond to TRBD1 or TRBD2 (5 bases each). The germline V and J ends were trimmed by 1 base and 3 bases, with 14 bases remaining between them. Germline values: CDR1 SGHAT, CDR2 FQNNGV. The CDR3 has 16 amino acids. CDR3: CASSLVGDGLTDTQYF. The CDR3 nucleotides are TGTGCCAGCAGCTTAGTAGGGGACGGGTTAACAGATACGCAGTATTTT.

This clone occurred once. In DNA form, the CDR3 reads TGTGCCAGCAGCCCACAAGAGACCCAGTACTTC. Its protein product is CASSPQETQYF. The chain has TRBV7-9 and TRBJ2-5; D call uncertain. This CDR3 is built from 11 residues. Trimming removed 5 bases from V and 2 bases from J, with 3 bases in between. In germline, CDR1 is SEHNR, CDR2 FQNEAQ (reference sequence).

Concerning this clone itself: Relative to the germline gene, one junction end is altered; a read error may explain this. The same CDR3 can be traced to other DNA sequences in this sample. The chain recombines TRBV28 with TRBJ1-1; TRBD1 matches 7 bases. This CDR3 is built from 13 residues. Per the germline V gene, CDR1 is MDHEN and CDR2 is SYDVKM. CDR3 sequence reads: CASSVTGVPEAFF. The CDR3, as DNA: TGTGCCAGCAGTGTTACAGGGGTGCCTGAGGCTTTCTTT. The full variable domain, with the rest looked up from reference TRBV28 and TRBJ1-1, is DVKVTQSSRYLVKRTGEKVFLECVQDMDHENMFWYRQDPGLGLRLIYFSYDVKMKEKGDIPEGYSVSREKKERFSLILESASTNQTSMYLCASSVTGVPEAFFGQGTRLTVV.

This chain uses TRBV4-1 with TRBJ2-5, with D tentatively TRBD2 (6 bases). Germline CDR1 MGHRA, CDR2 YSYEKL. The CDR3 is made up of 15 amino acids. V lost 0 bases and J 4 bases, leaving 12 bases between the germline ends. CDR3 nucleotides: TGCGCCAGCAGCCAAGATACCGGGGGTGGAGAGACCCAGTACTTC. Translated, it gives CASSQDTGGGETQYF.

The chain combines TRBV11-2 with TRBJ2-5, with 8 nucleotides matching TRBD1. CDR1 is SGHAT and CDR2 is FQNNGV in the germline V gene. The CDR3 has 16 residues. J lost 4 bases, V lost 0 bases, and 7 bases had no gene match. The DNA of the CDR3 is TGTGCCAGCAGCTTAGATGGCAGGGGGCTCGGAGAGACCCAGTACTTC. Its translation is CASSLDGRGLGETQYF.

CDR3 sequence: CASTSDRVQETQYF. As DNA, the CDR3 is TGTGCCAGCACCTCCGACAGAGTTCAAGAGACCCAGTACTTC. The J gene is TRBJ2-5, the V gene TRBV21-1; TRBD1, as called in the table, went unchecked against the DNA. TRBV21-1 counts as a pseudogene. The CDR3 covers 14 residues.

The chain recombines TRBV6-4 with TRBJ2-7, with 8 bases that match TRBD1. Germline CDR1 reads MRHNA; CDR2 reads SNTAGT. The CDR3 extends over 14 amino acids. The ends lost 6 bases at V and 7 bases at J; junction bases unmatched: 11. The chain's CDR3 is CASSIGQGVKEQYF. As DNA, the CDR3 is TGTGCCAGCAGCATAGGACAGGGAGTAAAGGAGCAGTACTTC.

This clone showed up just a few times. V is TRBV7-9 and J is TRBJ2-2, with TRBD1 matching 10 bases. The CDR3 loop spans 14 amino acids. Germline V gene sequence: CDR1 SEHNR, CDR2 FQNEAQ (reference sequence). J lost 7 bases, V lost 10 bases, and 9 bases had no gene match. The CDR3 reads CANRTGGENGELFF. The CDR3 coding sequence is TGTGCCAACCGGACAGGGGGTGAGAACGGGGAGCTGTTTTTT. Filled out from reference TRBV7-9 and TRBJ2-2, the complete variable domain reads DTGVSQNPRHKITKRGQNVTFRCDPISEHNRLYWYRQTLGQGPEFLTYFQNEAQLEKSRLLSDRFSAERPKGSFSTLEIQRTEQGDSAMYLCANRTGGENGELFFGEGSRLTVL.

V gene TRBV2 combines with J gene TRBJ2-1; D is possibly TRBD1 (6 bases). Germline-derived CDR1 and CDR2 are SNHLY and FYNNEI. The V end lost 4 bases, the J end lost 4 bases, and 14 bases lay between the germline ends. The CDR3 consists of 15 residues. The CDR3 DNA reads as TGTGCCAGCAGTGTTGGGGGACAATCGTACAATGAGCAGTTCTTC. It specifies CASSVGGQSYNEQFF. The complete variable domain, with remaining parts taken from reference TRBV2 and TRBJ2-1, reads EPEVTQTPSHQVTQMGQEVILRCVPISNHLYFYWYRQILGQKVEFLVSFYNNEISEKSEIFDDQFSVERPDGSNFTLKIRSTKLEDSAMYFCASSVGGQSYNEQFFGPGTRLTVL.

About this clone: The junction departs from germline at one end; a sequencing error may be responsible. The chain is built from TRBV7-7 and TRBJ2-3, with D perhaps matching TRBD1 or TRBD2 (5 bases each). From germline, CDR1 is SSHAT and CDR2 FNYEAQ (reference sequence). CDR3 length: 15 amino acids. CDR3 region: CASSTGTLHTDTQYF. The CDR3, as DNA: TGTGCTAGCAGTACCGGGACCCTCCACACAGATACGCAGTATTTT.

V and J are TRBV14 and TRBJ2-1; the D is unclear. Germline lookup yields CDR1 SGHDN and CDR2 FVKESK. The CDR3 has 12 residues. Trimming removed 5 bases at V and 6 bases at J, with 8 bases between. CDR3 sequence reads: CASSEQSNEQFF. For the CDR3, the DNA is TGTGCCAGCAGCGAACAGAGCAATGAGCAGTTCTTC. Drawing the rest from reference TRBV14 and TRBJ2-1, the complete variable domain is EAGVTQFPSHSVIEKGQTVTLRCDPISGHDNLYWYRRVMGKEIKFLLHFVKESKQDESGMPNNRFLAERTGGTYSTLKVQPAELEDSGVYFCASSEQSNEQFFGPGTRLTVL.

The chain is built from TRBV6-1 and TRBJ2-5; TRBD2 agrees at 12 bases. Per the germline V gene, CDR1 is MNHNS and CDR2 is SASEGT. J gave up 2 bases and V 6 bases, and 1 base lay outside the gene matches. The CDR3 is 14 residues long. CDR3 in DNA: TGTGCCAGCAGCGGACTAGCGGGGCAAGAGACCCAGTACTTC. It is translated as CASSGLAGQETQYF.

The DNA for the CDR3 is TGTGCCAGTTTACAGTTCTCTGGAAACACCATATATTTT. This gives the protein CASLQFSGNTIYF. The chain recombines TRBV19 with TRBJ1-3; D gene unclear. This CDR3 is 13 amino acids long. Germline lookup yields CDR1 LNHDA and CDR2 SQIVND (reference sequence). V was pared by 8 bases and J by 0 bases, with 8 bases between. The variable domain in full, completed from reference TRBV19 and TRBJ1-3, reads DGGITQSPKYLFRKEGQNVTLSCEQNLNHDAMYWYRQDPGQGLRLIYYSQIVNDFQKGDIAEGYSVSREKKESFPLTVTSAQKNPTAFYLCASLQFSGNTIYFGEGSWLTVV.

The chain links TRBV5-4 to TRBJ1-5; D is uncertain. V was cut by 0 bases and J by 4 bases, with 5 bases left in between. Per the germline V gene, CDR1 is SGHNT and CDR2 is YYREEE (reference sequence). The length of the CDR3 is 13 residues. CDR3 sequence reads: CASSLGQNQPQHF. In DNA form, the CDR3 reads TGTGCCAGCAGCTTGGGGCAGAATCAGCCCCAGCATTTT.

The chain combines TRBV28 with TRBJ1-4; a weak D match, TRBD1 (5 bases). Deletions cut 1 base from V and 6 bases from J, with 12 bases between. Germline V lookup: CDR1 MDHEN, CDR2 SYDVKM. This CDR3 region has 15 residues. The CDR3 DNA is TGTGCCAGCAGTTTATTGGGGGGGTCCGATGAAAAACTGTTTTTT. Its translation: CASSLLGGSDEKLFF.

This chain links TRBV11-2 with TRBJ2-7; possible D gene TRBD2, 5 bases. The CDR3 consists of 15 residues. CDR1 is SGHAT and CDR2 is FQNNGV in the germline V gene. V was cut by 5 bases and J by 2 bases, with 16 bases left in between. In nucleotides, the CDR3 is TGTGCCAGCAGCCTCCTCCTGCGGGCGACCTACGAGCAGTACTTC. Translation: CASSLLLRATYEQYF.